Below, 15 T cell receptor beta chains from the same sample are listed, as sequenced in a study of cytomegalovirus exposure and HLA in healthy donors. Sequencing was performed with immunoSEQ multiplex PCR; in TCRdb, only in-frame clones are kept and a portion is missing. The sample contains under 65,000 clones, roughly 94% of which appear only once. Material for sequencing was PBMCs. These receptors were taken from a woman younger than 35 in good health and CMV-seropositive.

The V call is TRBV6-1, the J call TRBJ2-1; TRBD2 agrees at 9 bases. The V gene end was trimmed by 8 bases and the J gene end by 6 bases; junction bases not matched to a gene: 11. This CDR3 is 15 amino acids long. CDR1 is MNHNS and CDR2 is SASEGT in the germline V gene. CDR3 DNA sequence: TGTGCCAGCCATAGCGGGAGTCCTCTGCTCAATGAGCAGTTCTTC. Its protein is CASHSGSPLLNEQFF.

The chain's CDR3 is CASSSGVPTSTDTQYF. CDR3 nucleotides: TGTGCCAGCAGCTCCGGGGTACCCACTAGCACAGATACGCAGTATTTT. The chain combines TRBV5-4 with TRBJ2-3, with a tentative D call TRBD2 (5 bases). Germline V lookup: CDR1 SGHNT, CDR2 YYREEE (reference sequence). V shed 3 bases and J shed 0 bases, with 14 bases lying between them. This CDR3 has 16 amino acids.

The V and J genes are TRBV30 and TRBJ2-5; 8 positions agree with TRBD2. Germline trimming cut 2 bases from V and 5 bases from J; bases unmatched to any gene: 7. This CDR3 spans 14 amino acids. CDR1 is GTSNPN, CDR2 SVGIG, per germline (reference sequence). The DNA of the CDR3 is TGTGCCTGGAGTAATAGCGGGACAAGGGAGACCCAGTACTTC. Protein: CAWSNSGTRETQYF.

Here the CDR3 DNA reads TGTGCCAGTGGGGCGGGGACGAACACCGGGGAGCTGTTTTTT. It yields the protein CASGAGTNTGELFF. The chain carries TRBV19 and TRBJ2-2; D is possibly TRBD2 (6 bases). The V and J ends lost 8 bases and 0 bases respectively, with 10 bases between them. The CDR3 covers 14 residues. Germline V gene sequence: CDR1 LNHDA, CDR2 SQIVND (reference sequence).

The chain couples TRBV7-9 to TRBJ1-4, with a possible D match to TRBD1 (5 bases). V dropped 1 base and J dropped 6 bases, with 15 bases sitting between them. Germline V gives CDR1 SEHNR, CDR2 FQNEAQ (reference sequence). The length of the CDR3 is 16 residues. CDR3 amino acids: CASSLGGTHSHEKLFF. The CDR3 DNA follows: TGTGCCAGCAGCTTAGGGGGGACTCACTCCCATGAAAAACTGTTTTTT.

The chain links TRBV5-1 to TRBJ1-2; D perhaps matches TRBD1 (5 bases). V shed 4 bases and J shed 0 bases, with 10 bases lying between them. CDR1 SGHRS and CDR2 YFSETQ come from the germline V gene. There are 14 residues in the CDR3. CDR3 sequence: CASSPSTANYGYTF. The CDR3 coding sequence is TGCGCCAGCAGCCCCTCGACAGCTAACTATGGCTACACCTTC.

The rearrangement joins TRBV27 to TRBJ2-7; the D gene is possibly TRBD2 (6 bases). CDR1 MNHEY and CDR2 SMNVEV come from the germline V gene (reference sequence). The CDR3 is 14 amino acids. With 2 bases removed from V and 2 bases from J, the gap between germline ends came to 10 bases. The CDR3 reads CASSLGGEAYEQYF. The CDR3 bases are TGTGCCAGCAGTTTAGGCGGGGAGGCCTACGAGCAGTACTTC.

CDR3 protein: CASSPRRGTGSTNEKLFF. The CDR3 bases are TGTGCCAGCTCACCACGCAGGGGGACTGGATCAACTAATGAAAAACTGTTTTTT. The chain is built from TRBV18 and TRBJ1-4, with 7 bases fitting TRBD1. J lost 0 bases, V lost 1 base, and 8 bases had no gene match. This CDR3 region has 18 residues. The germline V gene has CDR1 KGHSH and CDR2 LQKENI.

This rearrangement joins TRBV13 to TRBJ2-5, with TRBD2 identical over 12 bases. This CDR3 contains 15 residues. V was pared by 4 bases and J by 5 bases, with 5 bases of the junction left unmatched. Germline loops: CDR1 PRHDT, CDR2 FYEKMQ (reference sequence). DNA for the CDR3: TGTGCCAGCAGCTCGCTAGCGGGAGGGGGGGAGACCCAGTACTTC. Translation: CASSSLAGGGETQYF. Variable domain in full (rest from reference TRBV13 and TRBJ2-5): AAGVIQSPRHLIKEKRETATLKCYPIPRHDTVYWYQQGPGQDPQFLISFYEKMQSDKGSIPDRFSAQQFSDYHSELNMSSLELGDSALYFCASSSLAGGGETQYFGPGTRLLVL.

The chain carries TRBV5-1 and TRBJ2-5; 8 bases are a match to TRBD1. J gave up 7 bases and V 4 bases, and 12 bases lay outside the gene matches. The CDR3 has 15 residues. Germline CDR1 is SGHRS and CDR2 is YFSETQ. CDR3 residues: CASSLQGQGEATQYF. CDR3 nucleotides: TGCGCCAGCAGCCTTCAAGGACAGGGAGAGGCGACCCAGTACTTC.

This clone appeared once. J is TRBJ2-5 and V is TRBV9, with 8 bases lining up with TRBD2. The CDR3 length is 16 residues. Germline assignment: CDR1 SGDLS and CDR2 YYNGEE. V shed 0 bases, J shed 5 bases, and the junction held 9 bases outside the gene matches. This chain's CDR3 is CASSVVPAGVGETQYF. The CDR3, as DNA: TGTGCCAGCAGCGTAGTCCCAGCGGGGGTCGGGGAGACCCAGTACTTC.

This clone has only one observation. The V gene is TRBV27, the J gene TRBJ2-7, with D perhaps TRBD2 (5 bases). CDR1 is MNHEY and CDR2 is SMNVEV in the germline V gene (reference sequence). The CDR3 has 14 amino acids. Trimming removed 6 bases from V and 2 bases from J, with 14 bases in between. CDR3 sequence: CASSQLVATYEQYF. In DNA form, the CDR3 reads TGTGCCAGCAGCCAACTAGTAGCGACCTACGAGCAGTACTTC.

This clone has a single count. The chain has TRBV13 and TRBJ2-1; 12 bases are a match to TRBD2. The germline V gene has CDR1 PRHDT and CDR2 FYEKMQ (reference sequence). V dropped 1 base and J dropped 10; count of bases not matched to a gene: 8. The CDR3 is 16 amino acids. CDR3 in DNA: TGTGCCAGCAGCTTAGAACTAGCGGGAGGTCCCGCAGAGCAGTTCTTC. Its protein is CASSLELAGGPAEQFF.

The V gene is TRBV5-1, the J gene TRBJ2-5, with D possibly TRBD1 on 5 matching bases. Germline V gene data show CDR1 as SGHRS and CDR2 as YFSETQ. The CDR3 totals 14 residues. Trimming removed 4 bases from V and 5 bases from J, with 15 bases in between. This CDR3 reads CASSLNRQGETQYF. DNA of the CDR3: TGCGCCAGCAGCCTAAATAGGCAGGGTGAGACCCAGTACTTC.

The chain uses TRBV4-1 and TRBJ2-3; D uncertain. The CDR3 contains 16 residues. V lost 0 bases, J lost 4 bases, and 14 bases lay in between. Germline V gene sequence: CDR1 MGHRA, CDR2 YSYEKL. CDR3 in amino acids: CASSQEGRQVSDTQYF. CDR3 DNA sequence: TGCGCCAGCAGCCAAGAAGGCAGGCAGGTTTCAGATACGCAGTATTTT.